This paragraph covers one T cell receptor (beta chain) sequence. Its antigen remains unknown. CD4+ cell separation produced CD45RA+ naive and CD45RA-negative memory subsets. Trimming pared 2 bases from V and 4 bases from J, leaving 9 bases between. This CDR3 region has 13 residues. Germline loops: CDR1 MDHEN, CDR2 SYDVKM. This record belongs to a study of shared clonotypes between healthy human individuals. Study-wide background: Per-donor plates numbered three CD4 naive, three CD4 memory, two CD8 naive and one CD8 memory. The study, taken as a whole, reports: What rarefaction showed was incomplete sorted-subset sequencing despite large depth.

Only in-frame clones appear in the TCRdb table, and some are missing; sequencing was by immunoSEQ multiplex PCR. The sample includes about 1.1 million clones, about 80% of them seen just once. The clonotype comes from a man aged 18-30 years in good health. Some clones in this sample may be carry-over from other donors' samples. Sequenced input: memory CD4+ T cells from PBMCs. Documented subset: CD45RA-negative fraction. The rearrangement links TRBV28 to TRBJ2-7; D is ambiguous. CDR3 protein: CASSLRAAYEQYF. The DNA of the CDR3 is TGTGCCAGCAGTTTAAGGGCGGCATACGAGCAGTACTTC.